The table lists the clone carrying this T cell receptor (beta chain) with a few counts. The same CDR3 arises from other DNA sequences in this sample as well. The data were taken from a study of shared clonotypes between healthy human individuals. Data came from immunoSEQ multiplex PCR; TCRdb stores just in-frame clones and leaves some out. This table has roughly 2.5 million clones, roughly nine tenths appearing once. CDR1 MNHNS and CDR2 SASEGT come from the germline V gene. Trimming pared 1 base from V and 7 bases from J, leaving 2 bases between. This CDR3 is 11 amino acids long. Sequencing used naive CD4+ T cells sorted from blood. Described subset: CD45RA+ positively selected. The chain is built from TRBV6-1 and TRBJ1-5; D ambiguous. This TCR derives from a man in his late teens or twenties in good health. CDR3 in DNA: TGTGCCAGCAGTGAAGGGCAGCCCCAGCATTTT. Protein sequence: CASSEGQPQHF.